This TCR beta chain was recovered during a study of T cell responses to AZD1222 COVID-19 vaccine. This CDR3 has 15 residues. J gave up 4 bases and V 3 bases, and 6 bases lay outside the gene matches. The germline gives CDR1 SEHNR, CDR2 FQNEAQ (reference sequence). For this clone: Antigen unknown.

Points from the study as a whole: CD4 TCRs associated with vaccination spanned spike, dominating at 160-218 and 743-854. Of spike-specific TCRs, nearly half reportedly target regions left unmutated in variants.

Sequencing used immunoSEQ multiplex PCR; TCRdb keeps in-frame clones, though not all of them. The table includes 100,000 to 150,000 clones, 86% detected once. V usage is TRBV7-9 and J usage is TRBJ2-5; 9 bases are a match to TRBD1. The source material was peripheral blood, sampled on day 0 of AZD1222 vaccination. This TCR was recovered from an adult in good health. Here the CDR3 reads CASSFTGGVPETQYF. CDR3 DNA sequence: TGTGCCAGCAGCTTTACAGGGGGCGTCCCAGAGACCCAGTACTTC.